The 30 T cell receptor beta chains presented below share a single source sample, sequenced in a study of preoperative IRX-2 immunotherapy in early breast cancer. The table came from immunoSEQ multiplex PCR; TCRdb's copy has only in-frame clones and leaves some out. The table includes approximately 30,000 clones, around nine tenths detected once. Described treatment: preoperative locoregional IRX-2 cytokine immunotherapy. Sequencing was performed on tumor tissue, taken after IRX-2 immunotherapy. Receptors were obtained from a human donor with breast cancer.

CDR3 DNA sequence: TGTGCCAGCAACCCCGGGACAGGAAACACCATATATTTT. It encodes CASNPGTGNTIYF. V is TRBV7-1 and J is TRBJ1-3, with TRBD1 as a possible D gene (6 bases). TRBV7-1 is labeled an ORF, and its function is uncertain. The CDR3 is 13 residues long. The V end lost 7 bases, the J end lost 4 bases, and 11 bases lay between the germline ends.

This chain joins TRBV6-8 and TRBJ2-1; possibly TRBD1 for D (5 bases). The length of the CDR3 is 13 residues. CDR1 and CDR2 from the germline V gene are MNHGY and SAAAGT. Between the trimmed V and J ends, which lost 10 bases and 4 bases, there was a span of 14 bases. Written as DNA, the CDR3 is TGTGCCATCGCGACAGATCCATACAATGAGCAGTTCTTC. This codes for CAIATDPYNEQFF.

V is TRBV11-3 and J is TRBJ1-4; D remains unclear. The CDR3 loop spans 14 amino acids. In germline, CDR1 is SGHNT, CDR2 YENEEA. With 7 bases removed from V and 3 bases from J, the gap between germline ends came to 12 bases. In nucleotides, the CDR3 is TGTGCCAGCACCGCGCATGTGGCTAATGAAAAACTGTTTTTT. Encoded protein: CASTAHVANEKLFF.

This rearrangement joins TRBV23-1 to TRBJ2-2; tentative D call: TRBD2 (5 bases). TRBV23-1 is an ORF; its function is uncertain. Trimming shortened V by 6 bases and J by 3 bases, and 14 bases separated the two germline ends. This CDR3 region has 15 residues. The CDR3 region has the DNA TGCGCCAGCAGCCAAGATCGAGGGTACACCGGGGAGCTGTTTTTT. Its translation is CASSQDRGYTGELFF.

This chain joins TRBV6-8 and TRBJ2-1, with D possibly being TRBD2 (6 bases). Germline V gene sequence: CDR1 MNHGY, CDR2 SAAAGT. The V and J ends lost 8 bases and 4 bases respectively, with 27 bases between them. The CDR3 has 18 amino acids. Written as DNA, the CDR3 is TGTGCCAGCTCATCCACTCGAGCGGGTCACGGTTTTTACAATGAGCAGTTCTTC. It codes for CASSSTRAGHGFYNEQFF.

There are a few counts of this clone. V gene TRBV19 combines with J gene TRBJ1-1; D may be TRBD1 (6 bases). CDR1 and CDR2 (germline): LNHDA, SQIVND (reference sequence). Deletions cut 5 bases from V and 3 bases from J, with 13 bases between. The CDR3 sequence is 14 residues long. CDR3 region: CASSAGQTYTEAFF. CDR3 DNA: TGTGCCAGTAGTGCTGGACAGACGTACACTGAAGCTTTCTTT.

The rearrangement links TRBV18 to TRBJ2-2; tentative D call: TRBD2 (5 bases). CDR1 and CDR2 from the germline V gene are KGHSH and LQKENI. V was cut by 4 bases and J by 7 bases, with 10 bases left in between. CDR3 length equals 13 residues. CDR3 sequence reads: CASSLGRGGELFF. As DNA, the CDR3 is TGTGCCAGCTCACTCGGACGGGGCGGGGAGCTGTTTTTT. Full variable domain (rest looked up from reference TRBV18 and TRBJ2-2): NAGVMQNPRHLVRRRGQEARLRCSPMKGHSHVYWYRQLPEEGLKFMVYLQKENIIDESGMPKERFSAEFPKEGPSILRIQQVVRGDSAAYFCASSLGRGGELFFGEGSRLTVL.

CDR3 coding DNA: TGCGCCAGCAGCGGGGGACAGGGGGAAGATACGCAGTATTTT. This sequence encodes CASSGGQGEDTQYF. The chain joins TRBV5-1 to TRBJ2-3; 11 bases map to TRBD1. The ends lost 4 bases at V and 5 bases at J; junction bases unmatched: 3. CDR1 SGHRS and CDR2 YFSETQ come from the germline V gene. The length of the CDR3 is 14 residues.

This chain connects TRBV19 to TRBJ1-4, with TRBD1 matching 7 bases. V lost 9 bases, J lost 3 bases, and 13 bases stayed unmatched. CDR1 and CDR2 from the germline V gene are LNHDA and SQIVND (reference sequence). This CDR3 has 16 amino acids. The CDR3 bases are TGTGCCAGCAAAGACAGGGCTCGGCCTGCTAATGAAAAACTGTTTTTT. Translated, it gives CASKDRARPANEKLFF.

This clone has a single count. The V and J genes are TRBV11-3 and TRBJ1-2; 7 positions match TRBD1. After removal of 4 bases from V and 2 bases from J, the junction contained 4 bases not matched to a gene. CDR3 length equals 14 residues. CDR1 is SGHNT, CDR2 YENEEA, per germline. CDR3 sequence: CASSYPGQNYGYTF. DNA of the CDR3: TGTGCCAGCAGCTACCCGGGACAGAACTATGGCTACACCTTC.

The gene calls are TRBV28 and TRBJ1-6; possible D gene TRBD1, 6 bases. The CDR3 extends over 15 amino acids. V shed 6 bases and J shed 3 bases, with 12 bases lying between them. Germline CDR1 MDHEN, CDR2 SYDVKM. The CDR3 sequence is CASRLGGNYNSPLHF. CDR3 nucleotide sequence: TGTGCCAGCAGATTAGGGGGGAACTATAATTCACCCCTCCACTTT.

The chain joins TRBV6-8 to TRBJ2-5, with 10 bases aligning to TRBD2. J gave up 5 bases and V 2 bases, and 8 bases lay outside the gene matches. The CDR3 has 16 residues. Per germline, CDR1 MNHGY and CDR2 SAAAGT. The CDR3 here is CASSYLSGGPRETQYF. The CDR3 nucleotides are TGTGCCAGCAGTTACCTTAGCGGGGGGCCAAGGGAGACCCAGTACTTC.

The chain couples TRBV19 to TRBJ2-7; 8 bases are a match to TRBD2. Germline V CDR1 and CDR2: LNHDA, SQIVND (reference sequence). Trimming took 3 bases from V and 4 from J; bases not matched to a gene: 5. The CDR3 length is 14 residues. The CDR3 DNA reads TGTGCCAGTAGTATTAGCGGGACGCATTACGAGCAGTACTTC. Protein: CASSISGTHYEQYF.

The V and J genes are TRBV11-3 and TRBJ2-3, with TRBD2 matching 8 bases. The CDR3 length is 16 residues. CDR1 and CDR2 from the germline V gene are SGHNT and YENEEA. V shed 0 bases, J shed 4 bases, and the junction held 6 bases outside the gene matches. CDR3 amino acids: CASSLDRTSRPDTQYF. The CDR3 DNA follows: TGTGCCAGCAGCTTAGATCGGACTAGCCGCCCAGATACGCAGTATTTT.

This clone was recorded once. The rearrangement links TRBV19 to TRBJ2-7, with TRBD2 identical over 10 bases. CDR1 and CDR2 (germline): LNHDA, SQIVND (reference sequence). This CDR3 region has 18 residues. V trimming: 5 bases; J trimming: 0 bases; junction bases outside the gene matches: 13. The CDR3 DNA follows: TGTGCCAGTAGTGTTTCGGGAGGGCGACTAGCGGGCTCCTACGAGCAGTACTTC. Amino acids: CASSVSGGRLAGSYEQYF.

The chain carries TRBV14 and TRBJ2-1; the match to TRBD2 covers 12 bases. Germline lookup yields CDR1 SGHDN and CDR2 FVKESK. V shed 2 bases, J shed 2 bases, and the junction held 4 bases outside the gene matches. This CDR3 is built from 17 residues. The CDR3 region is CASSQLSSGGAYNEQFF. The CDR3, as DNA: TGTGCCAGCAGCCAACTCTCTAGCGGGGGGGCCTACAATGAGCAGTTCTTC.

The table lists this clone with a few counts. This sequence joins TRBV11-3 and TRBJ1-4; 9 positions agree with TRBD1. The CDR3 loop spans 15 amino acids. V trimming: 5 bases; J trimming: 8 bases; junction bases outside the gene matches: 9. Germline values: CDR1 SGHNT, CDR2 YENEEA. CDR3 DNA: TGTGCCAGCAGCCACCCCGGGACAGGGTCCGAAAAACTGTTTTTT. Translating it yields CASSHPGTGSEKLFF.

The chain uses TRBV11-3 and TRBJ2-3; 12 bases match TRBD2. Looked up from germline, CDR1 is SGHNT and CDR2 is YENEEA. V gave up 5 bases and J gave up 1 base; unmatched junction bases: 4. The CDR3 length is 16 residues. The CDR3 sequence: CASSLRTSGGTDTQYF. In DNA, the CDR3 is TGTGCCAGCAGCCTAAGGACTAGCGGGGGCACAGATACGCAGTATTTT.

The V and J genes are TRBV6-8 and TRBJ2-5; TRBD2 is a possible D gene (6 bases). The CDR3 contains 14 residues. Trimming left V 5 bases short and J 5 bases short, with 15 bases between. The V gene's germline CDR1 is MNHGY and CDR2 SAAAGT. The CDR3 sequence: CASSAGPRWETQYF. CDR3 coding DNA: TGTGCCAGCAGTGCGGGGCCGAGGTGGGAGACCCAGTACTTC.

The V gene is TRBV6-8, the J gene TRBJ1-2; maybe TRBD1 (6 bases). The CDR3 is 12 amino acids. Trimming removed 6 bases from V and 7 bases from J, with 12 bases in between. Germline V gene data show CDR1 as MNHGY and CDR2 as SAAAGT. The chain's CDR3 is CASRRTVFGYTF. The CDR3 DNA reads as TGTGCCAGCAGGAGGACAGTTTTTGGCTACACCTTC.

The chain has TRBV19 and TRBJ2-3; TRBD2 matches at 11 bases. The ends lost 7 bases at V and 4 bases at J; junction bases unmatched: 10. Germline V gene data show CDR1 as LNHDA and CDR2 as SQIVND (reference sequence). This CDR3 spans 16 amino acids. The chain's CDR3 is CASTDTLAGGPDTQYF. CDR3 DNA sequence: TGTGCCAGTACGGATACGCTAGCGGGGGGACCAGATACGCAGTATTTT.

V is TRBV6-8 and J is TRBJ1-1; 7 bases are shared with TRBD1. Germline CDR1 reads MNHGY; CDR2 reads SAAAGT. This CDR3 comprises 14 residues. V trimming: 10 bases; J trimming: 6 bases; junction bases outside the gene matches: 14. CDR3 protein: CAIREPGQPSEAFF. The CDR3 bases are TGTGCCATCAGGGAACCGGGACAGCCCTCTGAAGCTTTCTTT.

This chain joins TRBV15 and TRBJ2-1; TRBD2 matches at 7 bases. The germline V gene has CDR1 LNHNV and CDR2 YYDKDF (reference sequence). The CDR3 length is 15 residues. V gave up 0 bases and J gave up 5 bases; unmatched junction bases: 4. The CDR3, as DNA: TGTGCCACCAGCAGAGAAGGCCTAGCGGACAATGAGCAGTTCTTC. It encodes CATSREGLADNEQFF.

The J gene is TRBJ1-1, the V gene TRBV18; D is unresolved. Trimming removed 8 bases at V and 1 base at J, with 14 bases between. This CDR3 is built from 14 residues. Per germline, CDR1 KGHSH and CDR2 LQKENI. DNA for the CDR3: TGTGCCAGCGCCGAACTGAGAGGGAACACTGAAGCTTTCTTT. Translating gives CASAELRGNTEAFF.

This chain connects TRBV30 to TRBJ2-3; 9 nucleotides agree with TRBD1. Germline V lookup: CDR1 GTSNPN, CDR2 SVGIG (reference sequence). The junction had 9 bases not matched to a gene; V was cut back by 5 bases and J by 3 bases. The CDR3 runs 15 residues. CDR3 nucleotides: TGTGCCTGGTTGCCTCCGGGACAGGGAACAGATACGCAGTATTTT. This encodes CAWLPPGQGTDTQYF.

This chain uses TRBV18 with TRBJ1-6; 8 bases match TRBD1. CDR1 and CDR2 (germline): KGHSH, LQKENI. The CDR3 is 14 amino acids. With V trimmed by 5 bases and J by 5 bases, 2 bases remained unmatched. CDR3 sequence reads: CASSSTGDNSPLHF. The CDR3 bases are TGTGCCAGCTCATCGACAGGGGATAATTCACCCCTCCACTTT.

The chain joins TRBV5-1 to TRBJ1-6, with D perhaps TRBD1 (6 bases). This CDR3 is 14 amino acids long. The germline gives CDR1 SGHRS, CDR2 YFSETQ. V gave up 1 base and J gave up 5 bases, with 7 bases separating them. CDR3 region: CASSLSGDNSPLHF. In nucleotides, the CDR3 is TGCGCCAGCAGCTTGTCAGGGGATAATTCACCCCTCCACTTT.

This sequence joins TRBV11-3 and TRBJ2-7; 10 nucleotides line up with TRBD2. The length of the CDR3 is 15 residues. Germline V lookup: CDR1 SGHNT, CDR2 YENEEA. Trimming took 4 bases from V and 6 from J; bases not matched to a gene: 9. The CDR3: CASSYQREGSVEQYF. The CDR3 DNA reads TGTGCCAGCAGCTACCAGCGGGAGGGGAGCGTCGAGCAGTACTTC.

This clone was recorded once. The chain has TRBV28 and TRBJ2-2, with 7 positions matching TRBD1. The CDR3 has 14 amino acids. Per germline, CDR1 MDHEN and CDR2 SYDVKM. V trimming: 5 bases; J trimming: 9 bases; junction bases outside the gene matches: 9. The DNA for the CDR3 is TGTGCCAGCAGTAGAGCAGACAGGGAGTGGGAGCTGTTTTTT. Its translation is CASSRADREWELFF.

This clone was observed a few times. The CDR3 loop reads CASSSSQTTEAFF. CDR3 bases: TGTGCCAGCAGCTCGTCTCAGACCACTGAAGCTTTCTTT. This sequence joins TRBV6-8 and TRBJ1-1; the D is unclear. Germline V lookup: CDR1 MNHGY, CDR2 SAAAGT. The CDR3 sequence is 13 residues long. Trimming cost V 6 bases and J 4 bases, with 12 bases left between them.